One sample yielded the 12 T cell receptor beta chains listed below, sequenced in a study of OX40 agonist ivuxolimab in advanced cancers. Some clones are missing from TCRdb's copy, which holds only in-frame ones; the method was immunoSEQ multiplex PCR. The table records over 45,000 clones, roughly 91% of them present only once. Sequencing was performed on CD4+ or CD8+ T cells sorted from blood, taken in a trial of the OX40 agonist ivuxolimab. The source of these receptors is an adult with an advanced solid tumor such as melanoma, head and neck, liver or kidney cancer.

The chain combines TRBV9 with TRBJ2-5; no clear D gene. With 4 bases removed from V and 2 bases from J, the gap between germline ends came to 15 bases. CDR3 length: 15 residues. Germline CDR1 and CDR2: SGDLS and YYNGEE. The CDR3 protein is CASSSALTEQETQYF. For the CDR3, the DNA is TGTGCCAGCAGCTCCGCTCTAACGGAGCAAGAGACCCAGTACTTC.

The chain uses TRBV9 and TRBJ2-3, with D possibly TRBD1 on 5 matching bases. In germline, CDR1 is SGDLS, CDR2 YYNGEE. CDR3 length equals 15 residues. Trimming removed 0 bases at V and 3 bases at J, with 11 bases between. The CDR3 loop reads CASSVGSAGTDTQYF. CDR3 coding DNA: TGTGCCAGCAGCGTAGGTTCGGCAGGGACAGATACGCAGTATTTT.

This chain joins TRBV19 and TRBJ2-3, with TRBD2 matching 11 bases. Trimming at V came to 7 bases and at J to 2 bases, leaving 14 bases not matched to a gene. This CDR3 is built from 18 residues. The germline V gene has CDR1 LNHDA and CDR2 SQIVND (reference sequence). CDR3 DNA sequence: TGTGCCAGTAAATCGGCTAGCGGGAGGTCAAATTACACAGATACGCAGTATTTT. Its protein is CASKSASGRSNYTDTQYF.

This clone was recorded once. The chain links TRBV6-1 to TRBJ1-1, with D unclear. The CDR3 sequence is 12 residues long. Germline CDR1 and CDR2: MNHNS and SASEGT. Trimming took 6 bases from V and 3 from J, leaving 8 bases between them. The CDR3 bases are TGTGCCAGCAGACCAGGATACACTGAAGCTTTCTTT. This codes for CASRPGYTEAFF.

The CDR3 DNA is TGTGCCTGGAGCACAGGGATCGGGGGCGAGCAGTACTTC. Its protein product is CAWSTGIGGEQYF. V gene TRBV30 combines with J gene TRBJ2-7; D possibly uses TRBD1 or TRBD2 (6 bases each). Germline V CDR1 and CDR2: GTSNPN, SVGIG (reference sequence). The CDR3 length is 13 residues. V lost 3 bases and J 6 bases, leaving 15 bases between the germline ends.

This chain connects TRBV6-5 to TRBJ2-7; D is undetermined. V was cut by 6 bases and J by 5 bases, with 14 bases left in between. Germline V gives CDR1 MNHEY, CDR2 SVGAGI. The CDR3 runs to 13 residues. The DNA of the CDR3 is TGTGCCAGCAGCACCGGGCCAAGGGACGAGCAGTACTTC. Encoded protein: CASSTGPRDEQYF.

The rearrangement joins TRBV5-6 to TRBJ2-3; D gene unclear. The CDR3 spans 14 residues. The ends were cut back, 4 bases at V and 2 bases at J, with 11 bases in the middle. Germline CDR1 and CDR2: SGHDT and YYEEEE. This CDR3 is CASSQRISTDTQYF. The CDR3, as DNA: TGTGCCAGCAGCCAAAGAATATCCACAGATACGCAGTATTTT.

This chain links TRBV4-2 with TRBJ2-1; TRBD2 agrees at 7 bases. The germline V gene encodes CDR1 LGHNA and CDR2 YNFKEQ. The CDR3 has 14 amino acids. Losses at the gene ends were 4 bases for V and 4 bases for J; bases not matched to a gene: 4. As DNA, the CDR3 is TGTGCCAGCAGCCCCGGACTAGGTTACAATGAGCAGTTCTTC. Translation: CASSPGLGYNEQFF.

The CDR3 reads CASSSHRQTWNTEAFF. The CDR3 region has the DNA TGTGCCAGCAGTTCACACCGACAGACCTGGAACACTGAAGCTTTCTTT. The chain uses TRBV27 and TRBJ1-1; possibly TRBD1 for D (5 bases). The germline V gene has CDR1 MNHEY and CDR2 SMNVEV (reference sequence). V was pared by 4 bases and J by 1 base, with 16 bases between. CDR3 length: 16 residues.

The chain employs TRBV5-6 and TRBJ2-7; 8 bases are a match to TRBD1. The CDR3 is 13 residues long. Germline CDR1 and CDR2: SGHDT and YYEEEE. V lost 4 bases and J lost 5; bases outside the gene matches: 5. The CDR3 protein is CASSLTGVNEQYF. The CDR3 DNA reads TGTGCCAGCAGCCTGACAGGGGTGAACGAGCAGTACTTC.

This clone is categorized as large (0.1 to 1%). The V call is TRBV13, the J call TRBJ2-1, with D possibly being TRBD2 (7 bases). V dropped 3 bases and J dropped 7 bases, with 16 bases sitting between them. Germline V CDR1 and CDR2: PRHDT, FYEKMQ (reference sequence). This CDR3 region has 15 residues. The CDR3 sequence: CASSLEGGPKNEQFF. Here the CDR3 DNA reads TGTGCCAGCAGCTTGGAGGGGGGGCCCAAGAATGAGCAGTTCTTC.

DNA for the CDR3: TGTGCCAGCACCTCCCGGCTGACTGAGAAGAACTATGGCTACACCTTC. Its protein is CASTSRLTEKNYGYTF. The chain couples TRBV13 to TRBJ1-2, with D hard to call. V was shortened by 7 bases and J by 2 bases, with 20 bases between the two germline ends. Per the germline V gene, CDR1 is PRHDT and CDR2 is FYEKMQ (reference sequence). The CDR3 length is 16 residues.